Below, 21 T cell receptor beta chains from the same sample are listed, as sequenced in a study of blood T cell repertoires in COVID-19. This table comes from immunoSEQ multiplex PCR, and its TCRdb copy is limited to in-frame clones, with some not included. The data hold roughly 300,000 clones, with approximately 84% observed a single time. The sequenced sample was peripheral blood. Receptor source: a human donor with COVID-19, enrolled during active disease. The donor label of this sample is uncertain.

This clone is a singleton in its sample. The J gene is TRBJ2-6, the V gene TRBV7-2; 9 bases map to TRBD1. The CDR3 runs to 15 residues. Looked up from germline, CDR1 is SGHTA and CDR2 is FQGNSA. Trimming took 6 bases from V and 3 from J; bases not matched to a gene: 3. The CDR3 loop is CASSTGGGGANVLTF. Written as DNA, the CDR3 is TGTGCCAGCAGTACAGGGGGCGGTGGGGCCAACGTCCTGACTTTC.

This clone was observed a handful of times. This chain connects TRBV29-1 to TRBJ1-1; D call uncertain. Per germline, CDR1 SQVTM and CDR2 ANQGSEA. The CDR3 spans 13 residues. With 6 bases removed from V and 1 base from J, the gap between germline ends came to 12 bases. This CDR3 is CSVRPGSNTEAFF. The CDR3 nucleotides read TGCAGCGTGCGTCCGGGATCGAACACTGAAGCTTTCTTT. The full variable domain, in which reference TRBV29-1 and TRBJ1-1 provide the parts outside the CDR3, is SAVISQKPSRDICQRGTSLTIQCQVDSQVTMMFWYRQQPGQSLTLIATANQGSEATYESGFVIDKFPISRPNLTFSTLTVSNMSPEDSSIYLCSVRPGSNTEAFFGQGTRLTVV.

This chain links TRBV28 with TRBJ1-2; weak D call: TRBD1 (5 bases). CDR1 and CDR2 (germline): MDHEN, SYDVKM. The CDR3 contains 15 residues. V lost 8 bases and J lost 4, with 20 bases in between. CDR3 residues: CASQEAGRRFYGYTF. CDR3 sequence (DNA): TGTGCCAGCCAAGAAGCAGGGAGGAGGTTCTATGGCTACACCTTC.

CDR3: CASSLLGGSNEKLFF. CDR3 bases: TGTGCCAGCAGCCTATTAGGAGGTAGTAATGAAAAACTGTTTTTT. V and J are TRBV7-6 and TRBJ1-4, with D hard to call. There are 15 residues in the CDR3. Trimming stripped 5 bases from V and 4 bases from J, with 14 bases between. Germline-derived CDR1 and CDR2 are SGHVS and FNYEAQ. Drawing the rest from reference TRBV7-6 and TRBJ1-4, the complete variable domain is GAGVSQSPRYKVTKRGQDVALRCDPISGHVSLYWYRQALGQGPEFLTYFNYEAQQDKSGLPNDRFSAERPEGSISTLTIQRTEQRDSAMYRCASSLLGGSNEKLFFGSGTQLSVL.

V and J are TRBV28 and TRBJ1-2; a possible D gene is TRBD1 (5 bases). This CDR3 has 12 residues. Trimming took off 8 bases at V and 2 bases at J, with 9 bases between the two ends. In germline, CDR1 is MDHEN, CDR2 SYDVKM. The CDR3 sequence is CASHDSNYGYTF. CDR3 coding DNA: TGTGCCAGCCATGACAGCAACTATGGCTACACCTTC.

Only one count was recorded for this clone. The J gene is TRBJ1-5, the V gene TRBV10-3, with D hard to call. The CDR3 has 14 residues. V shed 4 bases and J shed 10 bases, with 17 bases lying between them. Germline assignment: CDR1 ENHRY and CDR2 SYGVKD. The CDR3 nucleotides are TGTGCCATCAGTGGTAACCCGGAGGCGCGTCCCCAGCATTTT. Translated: CAISGNPEARPQHF.

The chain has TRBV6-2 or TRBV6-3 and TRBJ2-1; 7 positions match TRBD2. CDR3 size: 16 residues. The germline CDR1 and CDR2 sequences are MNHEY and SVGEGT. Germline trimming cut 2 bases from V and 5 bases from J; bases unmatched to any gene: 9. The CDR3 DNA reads TGTGCCAGCAGTTACAGTTTAGCGGGCCTGGACAATGAGCAGTTCTTC. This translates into CASSYSLAGLDNEQFF.

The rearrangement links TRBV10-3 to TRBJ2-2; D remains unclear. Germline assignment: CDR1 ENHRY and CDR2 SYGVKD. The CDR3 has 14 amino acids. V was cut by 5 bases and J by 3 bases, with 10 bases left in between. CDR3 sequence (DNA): TGTGCCATCAGTCCGGGTATCGACACCGGGGAGCTGTTTTTT. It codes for CAISPGIDTGELFF.

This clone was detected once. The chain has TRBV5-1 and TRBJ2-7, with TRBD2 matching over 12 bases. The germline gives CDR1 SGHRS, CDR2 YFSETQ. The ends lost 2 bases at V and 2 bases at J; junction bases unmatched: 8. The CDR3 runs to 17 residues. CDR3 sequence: CASSLGPSGRDPYEQYF. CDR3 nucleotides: TGCGCCAGCAGCTTAGGGCCTAGCGGGAGGGACCCCTACGAGCAGTACTTC.

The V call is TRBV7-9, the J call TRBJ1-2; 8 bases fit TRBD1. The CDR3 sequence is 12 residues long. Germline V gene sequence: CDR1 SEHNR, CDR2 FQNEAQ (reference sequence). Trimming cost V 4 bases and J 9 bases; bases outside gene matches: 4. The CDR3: CASSSTGDSYTF. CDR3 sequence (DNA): TGTGCCAGCAGCTCGACAGGGGATAGCTACACCTTC.

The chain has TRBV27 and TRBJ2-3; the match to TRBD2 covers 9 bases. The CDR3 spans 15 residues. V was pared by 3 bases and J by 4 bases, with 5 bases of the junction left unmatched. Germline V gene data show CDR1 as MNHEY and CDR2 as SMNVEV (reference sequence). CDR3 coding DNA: TGTGCCAGCAGTTTCTCTAGCGGGGTCGCAGATACGCAGTATTTT. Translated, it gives CASSFSSGVADTQYF.

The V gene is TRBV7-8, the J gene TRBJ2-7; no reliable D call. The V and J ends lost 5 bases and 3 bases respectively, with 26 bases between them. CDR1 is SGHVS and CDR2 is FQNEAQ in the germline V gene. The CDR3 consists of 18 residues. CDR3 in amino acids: CASSQPDKVQAPYYEQYF. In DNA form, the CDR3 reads TGTGCCAGCAGCCAGCCAGACAAGGTCCAGGCTCCTTACTACGAGCAGTACTTC.

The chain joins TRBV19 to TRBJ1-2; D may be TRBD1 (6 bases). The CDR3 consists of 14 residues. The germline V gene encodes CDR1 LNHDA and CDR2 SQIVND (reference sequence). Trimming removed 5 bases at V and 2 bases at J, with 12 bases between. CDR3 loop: CASSSNRENYGYTF. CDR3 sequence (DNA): TGTGCCAGTAGTTCAAACAGGGAAAACTATGGCTACACCTTC.

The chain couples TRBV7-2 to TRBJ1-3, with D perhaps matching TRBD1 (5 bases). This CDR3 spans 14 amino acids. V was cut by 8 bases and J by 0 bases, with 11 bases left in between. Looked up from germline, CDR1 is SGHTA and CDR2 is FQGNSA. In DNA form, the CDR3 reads TGTGCCAGCGGAGGGGCACCCTCTGGAAACACCATATATTTT. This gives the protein CASGGAPSGNTIYF.

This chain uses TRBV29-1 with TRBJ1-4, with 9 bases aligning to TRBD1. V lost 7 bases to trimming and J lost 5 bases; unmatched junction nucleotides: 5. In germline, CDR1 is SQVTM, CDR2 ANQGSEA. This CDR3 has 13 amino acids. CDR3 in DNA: TGCAGCGCCGGGACAGGGACAAATGAAAAACTGTTTTTT. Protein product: CSAGTGTNEKLFF.

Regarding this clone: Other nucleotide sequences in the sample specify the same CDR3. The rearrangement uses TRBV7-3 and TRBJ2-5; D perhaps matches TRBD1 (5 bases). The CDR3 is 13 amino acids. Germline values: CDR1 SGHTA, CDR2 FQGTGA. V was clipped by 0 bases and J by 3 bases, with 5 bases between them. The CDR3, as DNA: TGTGCCAGCAGCTTAACCAGGGAAGAGACCCAGTACTTC. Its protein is CASSLTREETQYF.

CDR3 sequence: CASSLPLTLGNTEAFF. The DNA of the CDR3 is TGTGCCAGCAGCCTACCCCTGACACTCGGGAACACTGAAGCTTTCTTT. The rearrangement uses TRBV14 and TRBJ1-1; D is unresolved. Germline assignment: CDR1 SGHDN and CDR2 FVKESK. The CDR3 has 16 amino acids. V lost 4 bases and J lost 1, with 16 bases in between.

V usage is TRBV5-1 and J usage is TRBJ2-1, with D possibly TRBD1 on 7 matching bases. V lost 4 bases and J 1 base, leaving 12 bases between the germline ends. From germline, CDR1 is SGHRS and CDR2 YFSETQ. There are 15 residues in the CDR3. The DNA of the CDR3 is TGCGCCAGCAGCGGAGGGGGCTTTTCCTACAATGAGCAGTTCTTC. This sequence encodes CASSGGGFSYNEQFF.

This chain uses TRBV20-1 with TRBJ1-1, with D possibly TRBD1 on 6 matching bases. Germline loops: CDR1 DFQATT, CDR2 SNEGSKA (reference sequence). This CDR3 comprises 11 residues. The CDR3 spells CSNQGYTEAFF. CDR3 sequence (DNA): TGCAGCAACCAGGGGTACACTGAAGCTTTCTTT.

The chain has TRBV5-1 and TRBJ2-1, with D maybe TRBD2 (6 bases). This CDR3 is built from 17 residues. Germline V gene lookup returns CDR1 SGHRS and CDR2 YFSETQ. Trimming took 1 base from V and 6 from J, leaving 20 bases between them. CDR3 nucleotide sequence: TGCGCCAGCAGCTTGAGCCGGGAGACCCGAAATGTCAATGAGCAGTTCTTC. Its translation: CASSLSRETRNVNEQFF.

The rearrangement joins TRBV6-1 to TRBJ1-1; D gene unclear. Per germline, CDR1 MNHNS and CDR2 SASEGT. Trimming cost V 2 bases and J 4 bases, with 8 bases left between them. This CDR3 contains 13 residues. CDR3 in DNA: TGTGCCAGCAGTGAACTCCCAGTCACTGAAGCTTTCTTT. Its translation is CASSELPVTEAFF.